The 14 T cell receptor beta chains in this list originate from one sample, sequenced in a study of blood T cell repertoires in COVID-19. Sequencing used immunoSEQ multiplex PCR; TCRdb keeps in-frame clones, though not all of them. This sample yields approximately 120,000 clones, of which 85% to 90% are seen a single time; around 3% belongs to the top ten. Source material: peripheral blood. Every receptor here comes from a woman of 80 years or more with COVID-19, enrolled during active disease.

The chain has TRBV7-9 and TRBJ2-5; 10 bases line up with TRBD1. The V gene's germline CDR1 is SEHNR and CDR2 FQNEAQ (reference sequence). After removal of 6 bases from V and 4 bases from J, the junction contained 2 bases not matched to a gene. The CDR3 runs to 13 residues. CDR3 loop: CASSWDRGETQYF. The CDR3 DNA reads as TGTGCCAGCAGTTGGGACAGGGGAGAGACCCAGTACTTC.

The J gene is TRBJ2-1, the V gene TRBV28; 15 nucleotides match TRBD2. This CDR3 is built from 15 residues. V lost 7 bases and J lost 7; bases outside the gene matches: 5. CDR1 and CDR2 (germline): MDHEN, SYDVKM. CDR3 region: CASTPGTSGRNEQFF. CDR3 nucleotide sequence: TGTGCCAGCACCCCGGGGACTAGCGGGAGGAATGAGCAGTTCTTC.

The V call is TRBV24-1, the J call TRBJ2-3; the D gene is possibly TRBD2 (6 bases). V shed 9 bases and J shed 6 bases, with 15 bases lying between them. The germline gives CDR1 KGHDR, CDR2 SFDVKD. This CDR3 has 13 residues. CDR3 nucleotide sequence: TGTGCCACCGGGGAGGCCGCTTTGGATACGCAGTATTTT. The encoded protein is CATGEAALDTQYF.

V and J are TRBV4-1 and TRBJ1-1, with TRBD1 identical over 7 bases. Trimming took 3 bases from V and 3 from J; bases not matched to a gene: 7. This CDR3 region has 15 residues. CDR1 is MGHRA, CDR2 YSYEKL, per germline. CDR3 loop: CASSHRGGADTEAFF. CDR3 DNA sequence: TGCGCCAGCAGCCACCGAGGGGGCGCCGACACTGAAGCTTTCTTT.

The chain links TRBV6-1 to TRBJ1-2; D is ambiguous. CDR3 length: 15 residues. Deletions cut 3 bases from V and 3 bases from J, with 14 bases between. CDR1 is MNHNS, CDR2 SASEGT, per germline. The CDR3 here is CASSDLMAPDYGYTF. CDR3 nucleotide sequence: TGTGCCAGCAGTGATTTAATGGCTCCTGACTATGGCTACACCTTC.

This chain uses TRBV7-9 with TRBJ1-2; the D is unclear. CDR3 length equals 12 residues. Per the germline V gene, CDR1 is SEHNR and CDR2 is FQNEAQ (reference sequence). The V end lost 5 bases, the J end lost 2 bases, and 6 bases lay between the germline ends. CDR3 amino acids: CASSGENYGYTF. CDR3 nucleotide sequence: TGTGCCAGCAGCGGGGAGAACTATGGCTACACCTTC.

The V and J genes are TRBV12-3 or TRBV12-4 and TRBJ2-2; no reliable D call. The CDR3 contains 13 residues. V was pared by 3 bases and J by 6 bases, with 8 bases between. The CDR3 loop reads CASSFVSSGELFF. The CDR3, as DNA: TGTGCCAGCAGTTTCGTAAGCTCCGGGGAGCTGTTTTTT.

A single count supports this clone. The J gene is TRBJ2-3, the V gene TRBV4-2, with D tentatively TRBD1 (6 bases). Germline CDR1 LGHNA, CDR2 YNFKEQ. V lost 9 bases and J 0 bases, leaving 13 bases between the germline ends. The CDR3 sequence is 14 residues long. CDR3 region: CARGTTGSTDTQYF. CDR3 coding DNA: TGTGCCAGGGGGACAACAGGGAGCACAGATACGCAGTATTTT.

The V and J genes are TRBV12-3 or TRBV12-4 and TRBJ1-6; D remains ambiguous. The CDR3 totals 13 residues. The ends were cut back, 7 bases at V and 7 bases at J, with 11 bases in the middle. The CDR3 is CASIDTLNSPLHF. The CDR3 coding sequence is TGTGCCAGCATTGACACATTAAATTCACCCCTCCACTTT.

CDR3 DNA: TGTGCCAGCAGCTTGAAAGGGGAAGAGACCCAGTACTTC. Translated: CASSLKGEETQYF. The rearrangement links TRBV5-4 to TRBJ2-5; possible D gene TRBD1, 5 bases. Trimming stripped 1 base from V and 3 bases from J, with 7 bases between. From germline, CDR1 is SGHNT and CDR2 YYREEE (reference sequence). The CDR3 sequence is 13 residues long.

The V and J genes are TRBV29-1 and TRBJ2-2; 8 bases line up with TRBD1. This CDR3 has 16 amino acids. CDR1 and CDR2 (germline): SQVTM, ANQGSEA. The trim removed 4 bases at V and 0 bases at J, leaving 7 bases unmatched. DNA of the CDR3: TGCAGCGTTGCGCCCAGACAGGGGCCGAACACCGGGGAGCTGTTTTTT. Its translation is CSVAPRQGPNTGELFF.

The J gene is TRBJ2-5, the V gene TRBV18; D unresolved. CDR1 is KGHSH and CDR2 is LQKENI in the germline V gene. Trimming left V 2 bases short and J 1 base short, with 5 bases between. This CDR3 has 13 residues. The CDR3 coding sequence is TGTGCCAGCTCACCATCCCTCCAAGAGACCCAGTACTTC. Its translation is CASSPSLQETQYF.

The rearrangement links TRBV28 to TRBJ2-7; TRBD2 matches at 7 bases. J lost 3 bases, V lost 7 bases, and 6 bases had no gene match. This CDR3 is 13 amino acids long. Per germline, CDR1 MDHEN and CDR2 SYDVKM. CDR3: CASKWRGFYEQYF. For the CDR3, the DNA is TGTGCCAGCAAATGGCGGGGGTTCTACGAGCAGTACTTC.

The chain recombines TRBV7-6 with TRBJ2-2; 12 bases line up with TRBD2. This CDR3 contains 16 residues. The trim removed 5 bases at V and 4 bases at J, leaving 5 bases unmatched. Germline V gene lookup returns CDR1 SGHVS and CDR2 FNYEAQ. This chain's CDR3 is CASSPLAGGRTGELFF. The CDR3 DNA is TGTGCCAGCAGCCCCCTAGCGGGAGGGCGCACCGGGGAGCTGTTTTTT.